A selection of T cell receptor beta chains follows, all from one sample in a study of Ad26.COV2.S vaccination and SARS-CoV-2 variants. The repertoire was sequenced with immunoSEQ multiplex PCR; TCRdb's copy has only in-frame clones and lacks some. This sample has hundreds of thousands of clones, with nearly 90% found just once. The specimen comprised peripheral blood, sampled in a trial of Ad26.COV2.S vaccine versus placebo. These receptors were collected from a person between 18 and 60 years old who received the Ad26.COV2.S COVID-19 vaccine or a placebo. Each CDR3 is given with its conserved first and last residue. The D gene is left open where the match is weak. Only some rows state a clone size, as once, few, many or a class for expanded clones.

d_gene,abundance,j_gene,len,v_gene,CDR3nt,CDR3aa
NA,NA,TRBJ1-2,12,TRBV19,TGTGCCAGTAGTATACATAGGGGCGGCTACACCTTC,CASSIHRGGYTF
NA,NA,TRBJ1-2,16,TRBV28,TGTGCCAGCAGGTCCCCCTCTCGGAAGGGGAATCGAGGCTACACCTTC,CASRSPSRKGNRGYTF
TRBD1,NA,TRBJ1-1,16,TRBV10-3,TGTGCCATCAGTGAGTCGATGGAGGGGGCGAGGACTGAAGCTTTCTTT,CAISESMEGARTEAFF
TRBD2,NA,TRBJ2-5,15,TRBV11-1,TGTGCCAGCAGCTTCCTAGCGGGAGGGCAAGAGACCCAGTACTTC,CASSFLAGGQETQYF
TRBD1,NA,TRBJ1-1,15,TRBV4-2,TGTGCCAGCAGCCATCAACAGGGGTTGGACACTGAAGCTTTCTTT,CASSHQQGLDTEAFF
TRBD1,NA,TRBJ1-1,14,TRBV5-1,TGCGCCAGCAGCCGACAGGGGGATGGCACTGAAGCTTTCTTT,CASSRQGDGTEAFF
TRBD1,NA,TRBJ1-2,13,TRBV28,TGTGCCAGCCTAGACAGGGGCCCCTTTCGGTGGGCCTTC,CASLDRGPFRWAF
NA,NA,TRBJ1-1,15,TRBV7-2,TGTGCCAGCAGCTTCAACGGGCGGGGGTTGACTGAAGCTTTCTTT,CASSFNGRGLTEAFF
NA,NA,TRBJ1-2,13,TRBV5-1,TGCGCCAGCTGGGACCCACGCACCTATGGCTACACCTTC,CASWDPRTYGYTF
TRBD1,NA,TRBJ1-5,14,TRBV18,TGTGCCAGCTCACGGGGACAGGGGGAACAGCCCCAGCATTTT,CASSRGQGEQPQHF
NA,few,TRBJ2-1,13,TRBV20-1,TGCAGTGCTAGTCGGGACTCCTACAATGAGCAGTTCTTC,CSASRDSYNEQFF
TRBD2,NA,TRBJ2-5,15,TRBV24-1,TGTGCCACCAGTGATTTTGGGGAGGGAACGGAGACCCAGTACTTC,CATSDFGEGTETQYF
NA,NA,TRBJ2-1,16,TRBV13,TGTGCCAGCAGCTTTTATAACGCAGGGGAAATGGATGAGCAGTTCTTC,CASSFYNAGEMDEQFF
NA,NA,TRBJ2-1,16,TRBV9,TGTGCCAGCAGCCCCCTCATGGGGAGCTCCTACAATGAGCAGTTCTTC,CASSPLMGSSYNEQFF